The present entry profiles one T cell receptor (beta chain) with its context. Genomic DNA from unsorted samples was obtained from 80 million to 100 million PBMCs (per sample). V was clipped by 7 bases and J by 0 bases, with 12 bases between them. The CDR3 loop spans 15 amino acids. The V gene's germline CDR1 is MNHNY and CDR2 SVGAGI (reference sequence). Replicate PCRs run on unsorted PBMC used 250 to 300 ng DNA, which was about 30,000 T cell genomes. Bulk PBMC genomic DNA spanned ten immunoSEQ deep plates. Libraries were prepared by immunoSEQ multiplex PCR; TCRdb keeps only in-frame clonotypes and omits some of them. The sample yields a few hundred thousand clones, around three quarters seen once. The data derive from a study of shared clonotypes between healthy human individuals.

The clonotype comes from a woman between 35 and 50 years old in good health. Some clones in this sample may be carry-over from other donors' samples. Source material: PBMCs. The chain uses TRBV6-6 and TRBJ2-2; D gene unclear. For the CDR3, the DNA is TGTGCCAGCAACCAGATAGGATCGAACACCGGGGAGCTGTTTTTT. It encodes CASNQIGSNTGELFF.